This is a list of T cell receptor beta chains from one sample in a study of regulatory T cells in long-lasting Graves disease. TCRdb redid the calling of the multiplex PCR reads with MiXCR, one entry per CDR3 protein. The data contain 400,000 to 500,000 distinct CDR3 sequences, roughly 17% of them singletons. A further study also used this sample, focusing on T cells in Graves' hyperthyroidism and ophthalmopathy.

The source material was peripheral blood mononuclear cells (PBMCs), sampled at new diagnosis, from a patient treated with antithyroid drugs. The receptors here all came from a woman under 30 with Graves disease. CDR3s include the opening cysteine and the closing phenylalanine or tryptophan. The order of the fields is J gene, clone size, V gene, D gene, CDR3 protein, CDR3 DNA. A D gene is named only where the DNA matches it firmly. Where a row states a size, it is once, few, many or the class of an expanded clone; other rows omit it.

J gene: TRBJ2-5; clone size: few; V gene: TRBV29-1; D gene: TRBD2; CDR3 protein: CSVDLRGGGETQYF; CDR3 DNA: TGCAGCGTTGATTTGCGGGGGGGAGGGGAGACCCAGTACTTC
J gene: TRBJ2-2; clone size: once; V gene: TRBV2; D gene: TRBD2; CDR3 protein: CASIRTGGTGELFF; CDR3 DNA: TGTGCCAGCATCCGAACGGGGGGCACCGGGGAGCTGTTTTTT
J gene: TRBJ1-2; clone size: many; V gene: TRBV29-1; D gene: TRBD1; CDR3 protein: CSVVRGNGYTF; CDR3 DNA: TGCAGCGTTGTCAGGGGGAATGGCTACACCTTC
J gene: TRBJ2-3; clone size: many; V gene: TRBV7-9; D gene: -; CDR3 protein: CASSLDHRPLTDTQYF; CDR3 DNA: TGTGCCAGCAGCTTAGATCACAGGCCCCTCACAGATACGCAGTATTTT
J gene: TRBJ2-7; clone size: -; V gene: TRBV6-2/TRBV6-3; D gene: -; CDR3 protein: CASTPSVSPYEQYF; CDR3 DNA: TGTGCCAGCACCCCCTCGGTGAGTCCCTACGAGCAGTACTTC
J gene: TRBJ2-1; clone size: many; V gene: TRBV7-2; D gene: TRBD2; CDR3 protein: CASSTPTGTSGAPTLHEQFF; CDR3 DNA: TGTGCCAGCAGCACGCCTACCGGGACTAGCGGGGCCCCTACACTCCATGAGCAGTTCTTC
J gene: TRBJ2-3; clone size: -; V gene: TRBV25-1; D gene: TRBD1; CDR3 protein: CTSTPTGEDTQYF; CDR3 DNA: TGTACCAGCACCCCGACAGGGGAGGATACGCAGTATTTT
J gene: TRBJ1-1; clone size: -; V gene: TRBV12-3/TRBV12-4; D gene: -; CDR3 protein: CASRLDRSTEAFF; CDR3 DNA: TGTGCCAGCAGACTGGACCGGAGCACTGAAGCTTTCTTT
J gene: TRBJ1-3; clone size: -; V gene: TRBV6-2/TRBV6-3; D gene: -; CDR3 protein: CAGSYSGTPGNTIYF; CDR3 DNA: TGTGCCGGCAGTTACTCGGGGACACCCGGAAACACCATATATTTT
J gene: TRBJ2-7; clone size: many; V gene: TRBV28; D gene: -; CDR3 protein: CASGWILDTYEQYF; CDR3 DNA: TGTGCCAGTGGGTGGATACTAGATACCTACGAGCAGTACTTC
J gene: TRBJ2-6; clone size: few; V gene: TRBV6-1; D gene: -; CDR3 protein: CASSAQVRSGANVLTF; CDR3 DNA: TGTGCCAGCAGTGCTCAGGTTCGCTCTGGGGCCAACGTCCTGACTTTC
J gene: TRBJ2-7; clone size: -; V gene: TRBV27; D gene: TRBD2; CDR3 protein: CASSFVGGRAGYEQYF; CDR3 DNA: TGTGCCAGCAGTTTTGTAGGCGGGAGGGCCGGGTACGAGCAGTACTTC
J gene: TRBJ2-1; clone size: many; V gene: TRBV6-1; D gene: TRBD2; CDR3 protein: CASTKLAKAYNEQFF; CDR3 DNA: TGTGCCAGCACCAAACTAGCGAAAGCCTACAATGAGCAGTTCTTC
J gene: TRBJ1-6; clone size: -; V gene: TRBV5-1; D gene: -; CDR3 protein: CASRGQDNSPLHF; CDR3 DNA: TGCGCCAGCAGGGGCCAGGATAATTCACCCCTCCACTTT
J gene: TRBJ2-3; clone size: -; V gene: TRBV14; D gene: -; CDR3 protein: CASSQVPGIMTDTQYF; CDR3 DNA: TGTGCCAGCAGCCAAGTTCCAGGGATCATGACAGATACGCAGTATTTT
J gene: TRBJ2-1; clone size: many; V gene: TRBV18; D gene: -; CDR3 protein: CASSPLNNNEQFF; CDR3 DNA: TGTGCCAGCTCACCACTTAACAACAATGAGCAGTTCTTC
J gene: TRBJ2-1; clone size: -; V gene: TRBV28; D gene: TRBD2; CDR3 protein: CASSELAGGGNEQFF; CDR3 DNA: TGTGCCAGCAGTGAACTAGCGGGAGGGGGCAATGAGCAGTTCTTC
J gene: TRBJ1-4; clone size: -; V gene: TRBV19; D gene: -; CDR3 protein: CASSMDISNEKLFF; CDR3 DNA: TGTGCCAGTAGTATGGACATTTCTAATGAAAAACTGTTTTTT
J gene: TRBJ1-4; clone size: -; V gene: TRBV10-3; D gene: -; CDR3 protein: CAISEQGDRNEKLFF; CDR3 DNA: TGTGCCATCAGTGAGCAAGGAGACAGGAATGAAAAACTGTTTTTT
J gene: TRBJ2-2; clone size: many; V gene: TRBV12-3/TRBV12-4; D gene: -; CDR3 protein: CASVAEYQSNTGELFF; CDR3 DNA: TGTGCCAGCGTGGCAGAATACCAATCGAACACCGGGGAGCTGTTTTTT
J gene: TRBJ2-2; clone size: -; V gene: TRBV13; D gene: TRBD2; CDR3 protein: CASSHRLAGSGELFF; CDR3 DNA: TGTGCCAGCAGCCACAGACTAGCGGGATCCGGGGAGCTGTTTTTT
J gene: TRBJ1-1; clone size: many; V gene: TRBV5-5; D gene: -; CDR3 protein: CASSLWEGMNTEAFF; CDR3 DNA: TGTGCCAGCAGCTTATGGGAAGGGATGAACACTGAAGCTTTCTTT
J gene: TRBJ2-1; clone size: once; V gene: TRBV5-1; D gene: TRBD2; CDR3 protein: CASSTGLAGGRGPYNEQFF; CDR3 DNA: TGCGCCAGCAGCACCGGACTAGCGGGAGGTCGGGGCCCCTACAATGAGCAGTTCTTC
J gene: TRBJ2-7; clone size: many; V gene: TRBV28; D gene: -; CDR3 protein: CASTVRGGEQYF; CDR3 DNA: TGTGCCAGCACCGTACGGGGCGGCGAGCAGTACTTC
J gene: TRBJ2-1; clone size: few; V gene: TRBV19; D gene: -; CDR3 protein: CASTGYRQAYNEQFF; CDR3 DNA: TGTGCCAGTACCGGCTACAGGCAGGCCTACAATGAGCAGTTCTTC
J gene: TRBJ1-5; clone size: few; V gene: TRBV7-8; D gene: -; CDR3 protein: CASSFGRGAGNQPQHF; CDR3 DNA: TGTGCCAGCAGCTTCGGTCGGGGAGCCGGCAATCAGCCCCAGCATTTT
J gene: TRBJ2-1; clone size: many; V gene: TRBV12-3/TRBV12-4; D gene: TRBD1; CDR3 protein: CASTAGTGVYNEQFF; CDR3 DNA: TGTGCCAGCACCGCCGGGACAGGGGTATACAATGAGCAGTTCTTC
J gene: TRBJ2-7; clone size: many; V gene: TRBV27; D gene: TRBD1; CDR3 protein: CASRKAGQGKYEQYF; CDR3 DNA: TGTGCCAGCAGAAAAGCGGGACAGGGAAAGTACGAGCAGTACTTC